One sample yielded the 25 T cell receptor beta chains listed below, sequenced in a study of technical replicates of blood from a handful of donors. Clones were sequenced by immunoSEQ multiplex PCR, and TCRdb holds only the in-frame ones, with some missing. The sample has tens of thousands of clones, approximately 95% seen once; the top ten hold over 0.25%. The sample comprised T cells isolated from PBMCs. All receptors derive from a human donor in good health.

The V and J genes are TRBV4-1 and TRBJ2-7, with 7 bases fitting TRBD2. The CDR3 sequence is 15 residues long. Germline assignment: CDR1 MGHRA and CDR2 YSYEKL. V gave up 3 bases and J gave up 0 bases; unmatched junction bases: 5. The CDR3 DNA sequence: TGCGCCAGCAGCCAGGGGGGGTGGGTCTCCTACGAGCAGTACTTC. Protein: CASSQGGWVSYEQYF.

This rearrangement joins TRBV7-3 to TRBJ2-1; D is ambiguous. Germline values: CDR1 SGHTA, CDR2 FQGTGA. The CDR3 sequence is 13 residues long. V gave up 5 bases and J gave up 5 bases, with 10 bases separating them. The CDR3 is CASSTYRDNEQFF. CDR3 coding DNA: TGTGCCAGCAGCACATACAGAGACAATGAGCAGTTCTTC.

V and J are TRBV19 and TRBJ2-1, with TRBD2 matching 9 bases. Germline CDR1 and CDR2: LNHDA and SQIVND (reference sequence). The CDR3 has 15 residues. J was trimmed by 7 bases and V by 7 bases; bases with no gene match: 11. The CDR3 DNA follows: TGTGCCAGTAACCCCTGGGGGCGGGAGGGGAATGAGCAGTTCTTC. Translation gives CASNPWGREGNEQFF.

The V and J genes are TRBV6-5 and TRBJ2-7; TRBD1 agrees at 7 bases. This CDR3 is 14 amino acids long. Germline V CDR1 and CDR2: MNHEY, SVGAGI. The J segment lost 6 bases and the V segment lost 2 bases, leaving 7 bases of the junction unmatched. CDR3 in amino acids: CASSYVGGKGEQYF. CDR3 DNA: TGTGCCAGCAGTTACGTAGGGGGCAAAGGCGAGCAGTACTTC.

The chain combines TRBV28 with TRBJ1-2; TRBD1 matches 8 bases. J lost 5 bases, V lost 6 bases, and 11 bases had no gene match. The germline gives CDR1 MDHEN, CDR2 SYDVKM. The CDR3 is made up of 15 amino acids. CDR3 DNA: TGTGCCAGCAGGTTTGACGACAGGGGAAGGTATGGCTACACCTTC. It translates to CASRFDDRGRYGYTF.

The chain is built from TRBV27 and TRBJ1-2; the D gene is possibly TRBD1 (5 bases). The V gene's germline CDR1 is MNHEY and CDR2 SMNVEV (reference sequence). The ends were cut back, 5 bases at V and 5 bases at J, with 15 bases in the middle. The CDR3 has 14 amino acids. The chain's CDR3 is CASSPAGRGYGYTF. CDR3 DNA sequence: TGTGCCAGCAGTCCCGCGGGACGGGGTTATGGCTACACCTTC.

The CDR3: CASSLSTGVYNEQFF. The CDR3 DNA reads as TGTGCCAGCAGTTTATCTACAGGGGTCTACAATGAGCAGTTCTTC. The chain is built from TRBV28 and TRBJ2-1; TRBD1 matches 7 bases. V trimming: 1 base; J trimming: 3 bases; junction bases outside the gene matches: 3. CDR1 and CDR2 from the germline V gene are MDHEN and SYDVKM. CDR3 length equals 15 residues.

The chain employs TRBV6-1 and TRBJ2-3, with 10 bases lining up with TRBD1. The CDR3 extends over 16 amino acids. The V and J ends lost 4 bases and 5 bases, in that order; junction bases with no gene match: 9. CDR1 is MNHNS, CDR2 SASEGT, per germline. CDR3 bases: TGTGCCAGCAGTGTCCTTGGACAGGGGGAAGGAGATACGCAGTATTTT. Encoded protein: CASSVLGQGEGDTQYF.

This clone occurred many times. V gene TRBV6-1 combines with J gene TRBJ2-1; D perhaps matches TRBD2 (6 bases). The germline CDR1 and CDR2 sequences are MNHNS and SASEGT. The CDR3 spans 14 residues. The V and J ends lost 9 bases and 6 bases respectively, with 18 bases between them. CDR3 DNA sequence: TGTGCCAGTTCCCAGATGAGGCGGGGCAATGAGCAGTTCTTC. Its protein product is CASSQMRRGNEQFF.

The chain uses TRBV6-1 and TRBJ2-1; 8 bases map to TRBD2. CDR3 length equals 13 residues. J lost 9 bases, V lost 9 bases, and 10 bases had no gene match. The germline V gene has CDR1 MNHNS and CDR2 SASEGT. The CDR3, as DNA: TGTGCCAGGAGGAGCGGGAGTACCACTGAGCAGTTCTTC. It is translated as CARRSGSTTEQFF.

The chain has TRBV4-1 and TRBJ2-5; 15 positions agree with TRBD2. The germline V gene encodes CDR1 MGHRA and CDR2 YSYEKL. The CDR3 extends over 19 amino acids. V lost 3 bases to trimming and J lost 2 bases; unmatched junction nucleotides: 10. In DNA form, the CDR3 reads TGCGCCAGCAGCCATCCCGGACTAGCGGGAGGGCCGGGACAAGAGACCCAGTACTTC. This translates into CASSHPGLAGGPGQETQYF.

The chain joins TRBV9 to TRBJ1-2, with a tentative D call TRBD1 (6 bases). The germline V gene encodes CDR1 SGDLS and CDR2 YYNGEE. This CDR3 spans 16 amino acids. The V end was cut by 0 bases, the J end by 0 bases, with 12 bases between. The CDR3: CASSVGQGIANYGYTF. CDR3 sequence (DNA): TGTGCCAGCAGCGTAGGCCAGGGGATCGCTAACTATGGCTACACCTTC.

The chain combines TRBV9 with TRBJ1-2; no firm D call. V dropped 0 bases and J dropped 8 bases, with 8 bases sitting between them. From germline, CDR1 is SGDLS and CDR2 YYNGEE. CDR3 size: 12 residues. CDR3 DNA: TGTGCCAGCAGCGTAGGGCTGTACGGCTACACCTTC. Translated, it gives CASSVGLYGYTF.

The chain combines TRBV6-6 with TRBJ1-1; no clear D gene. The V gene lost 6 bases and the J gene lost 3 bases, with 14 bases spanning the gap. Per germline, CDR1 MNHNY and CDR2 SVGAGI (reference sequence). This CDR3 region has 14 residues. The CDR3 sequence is CASRAKVRDTEAFF. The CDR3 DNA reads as TGTGCCAGCAGGGCTAAGGTGAGGGACACTGAAGCTTTCTTT.

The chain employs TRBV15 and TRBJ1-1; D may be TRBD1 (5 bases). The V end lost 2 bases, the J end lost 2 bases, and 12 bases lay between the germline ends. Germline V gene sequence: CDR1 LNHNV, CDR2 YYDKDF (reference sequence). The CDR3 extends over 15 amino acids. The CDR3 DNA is TGTGCCACCAGCAGAACCAGGGTTGATAACACTGAAGCTTTCTTT. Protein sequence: CATSRTRVDNTEAFF.

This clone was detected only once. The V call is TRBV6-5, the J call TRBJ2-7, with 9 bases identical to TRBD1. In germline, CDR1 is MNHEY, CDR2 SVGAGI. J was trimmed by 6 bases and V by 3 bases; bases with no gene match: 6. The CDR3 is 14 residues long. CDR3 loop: CASSYRDRDGEQYF. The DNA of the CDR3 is TGTGCCAGCAGTTATAGGGACAGGGATGGCGAGCAGTACTTC.

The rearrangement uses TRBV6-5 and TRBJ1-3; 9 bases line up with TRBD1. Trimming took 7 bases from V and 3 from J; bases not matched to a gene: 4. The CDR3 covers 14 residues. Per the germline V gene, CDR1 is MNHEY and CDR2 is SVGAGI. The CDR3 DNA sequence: TGTGCCAGCATTCCGGACAGGGGTGGAAACACCATATATTTT. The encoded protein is CASIPDRGGNTIYF.

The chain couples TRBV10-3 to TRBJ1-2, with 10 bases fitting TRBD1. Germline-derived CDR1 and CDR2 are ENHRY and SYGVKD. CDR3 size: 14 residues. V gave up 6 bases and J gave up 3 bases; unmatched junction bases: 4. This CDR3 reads CAIRPGTGDYGYTF. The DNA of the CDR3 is TGTGCCATCAGACCCGGGACAGGGGACTATGGCTACACCTTC.

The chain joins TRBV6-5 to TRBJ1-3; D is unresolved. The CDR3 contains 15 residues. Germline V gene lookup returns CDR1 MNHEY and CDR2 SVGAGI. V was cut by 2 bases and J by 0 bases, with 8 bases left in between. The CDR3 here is CASSYHGSSGNTIYF. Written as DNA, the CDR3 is TGTGCCAGCAGTTACCACGGGAGCTCTGGAAACACCATATATTTT.

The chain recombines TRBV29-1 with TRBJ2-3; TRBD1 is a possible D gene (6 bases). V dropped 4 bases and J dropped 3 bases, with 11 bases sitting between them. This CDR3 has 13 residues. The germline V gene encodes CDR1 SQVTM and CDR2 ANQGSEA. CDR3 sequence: CSVGGQGTDTQYF. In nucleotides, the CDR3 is TGCAGCGTTGGCGGCCAGGGGACAGATACGCAGTATTTT.

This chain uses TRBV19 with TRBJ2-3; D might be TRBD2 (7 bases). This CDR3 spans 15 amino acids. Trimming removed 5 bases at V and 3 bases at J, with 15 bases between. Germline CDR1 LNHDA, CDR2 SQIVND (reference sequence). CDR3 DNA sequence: TGTGCCAGTAGTCTGAGGGGGGGTGGTACAGATACGCAGTATTTT. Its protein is CASSLRGGGTDTQYF.

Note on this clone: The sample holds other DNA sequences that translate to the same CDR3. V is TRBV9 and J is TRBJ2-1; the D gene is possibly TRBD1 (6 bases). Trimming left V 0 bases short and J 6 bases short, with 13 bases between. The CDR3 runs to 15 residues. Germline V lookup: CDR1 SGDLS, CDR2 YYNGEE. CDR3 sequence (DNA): TGTGCCAGCAGCGTAGGTCAGGGGAGAGGCAATGAGCAGTTCTTC. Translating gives CASSVGQGRGNEQFF.

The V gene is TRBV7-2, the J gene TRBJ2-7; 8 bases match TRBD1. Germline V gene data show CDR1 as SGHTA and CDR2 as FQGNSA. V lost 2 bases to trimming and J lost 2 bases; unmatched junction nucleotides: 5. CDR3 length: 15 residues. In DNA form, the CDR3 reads TGTGCCAGCAGCTTATCGGGACAGGTACCCTACGAGCAGTACTTC. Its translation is CASSLSGQVPYEQYF.

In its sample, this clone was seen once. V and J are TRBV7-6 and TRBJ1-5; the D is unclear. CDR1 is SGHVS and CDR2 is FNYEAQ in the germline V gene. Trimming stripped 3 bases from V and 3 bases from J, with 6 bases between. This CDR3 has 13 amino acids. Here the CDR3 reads CASSFGSNQPQHF. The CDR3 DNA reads TGTGCCAGCAGCTTCGGTTCCAATCAGCCCCAGCATTTT. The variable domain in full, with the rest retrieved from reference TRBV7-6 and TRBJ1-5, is GAGVSQSPRYKVTKRGQDVALRCDPISGHVSLYWYRQALGQGPEFLTYFNYEAQQDKSGLPNDRFSAERPEGSISTLTIQRTEQRDSAMYRCASSFGSNQPQHFGDGTRLSIL.

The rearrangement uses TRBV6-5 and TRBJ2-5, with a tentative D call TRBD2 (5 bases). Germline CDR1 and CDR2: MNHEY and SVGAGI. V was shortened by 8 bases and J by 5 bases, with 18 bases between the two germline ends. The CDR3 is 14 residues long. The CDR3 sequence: CASGLSEVEETQYF. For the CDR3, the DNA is TGTGCCAGCGGGTTGTCGGAGGTGGAGGAGACCCAGTACTTC.